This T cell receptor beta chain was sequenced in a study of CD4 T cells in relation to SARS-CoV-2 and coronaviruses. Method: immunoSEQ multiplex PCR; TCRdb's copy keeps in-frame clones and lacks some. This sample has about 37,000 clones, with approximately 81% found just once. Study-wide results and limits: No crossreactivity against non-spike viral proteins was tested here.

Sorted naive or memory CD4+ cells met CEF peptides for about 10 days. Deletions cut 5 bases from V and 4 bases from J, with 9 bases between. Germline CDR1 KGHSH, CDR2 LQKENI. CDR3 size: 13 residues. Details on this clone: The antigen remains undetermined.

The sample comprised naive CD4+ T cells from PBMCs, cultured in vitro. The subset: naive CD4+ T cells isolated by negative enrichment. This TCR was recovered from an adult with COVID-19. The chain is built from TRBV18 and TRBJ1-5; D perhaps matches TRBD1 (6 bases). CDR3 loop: CASSADRNQPQHF. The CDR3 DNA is TGTGCCAGCTCAGCCGACAGGAATCAGCCCCAGCATTTT.